This T cell receptor beta chain was obtained from a study of blood T cell repertoires in COVID-19. Study summary: Acute and convalescent COVID-19 samples came from the United States, Italy and Spain. Sample material is recorded as cDNA or gDNA derived from T cells, B-cell-depleted T cells, or PBMCs.

Authors' analysis steps: Amplified reference gene primers provided the basis for estimating nucleated cell counts. Generated by immunoSEQ multiplex PCR, the TCRdb table keeps only in-frame clones and is missing some. For V, J and clone size, that table is used; D and trimming come from the DNA. This table has about 220,000 clones, around 88% appearing once. This CDR3 has 15 residues. Germline loops: CDR1 MNHEY, CDR2 SMNVEV (reference sequence). V dropped 3 bases and J dropped 10 bases, with 16 bases sitting between them. Sample: peripheral blood. This sequence joins TRBV27 and TRBJ1-6, with TRBD1 as a possible D gene (5 bases). The TCR comes from a woman in her 30s who had recovered from COVID-19. Here the CDR3 reads CASSFRFGGSSPLHF. The CDR3 DNA follows: TGTGCCAGCAGTTTTAGGTTCGGGGGAAGCTCACCCCTCCACTTT.